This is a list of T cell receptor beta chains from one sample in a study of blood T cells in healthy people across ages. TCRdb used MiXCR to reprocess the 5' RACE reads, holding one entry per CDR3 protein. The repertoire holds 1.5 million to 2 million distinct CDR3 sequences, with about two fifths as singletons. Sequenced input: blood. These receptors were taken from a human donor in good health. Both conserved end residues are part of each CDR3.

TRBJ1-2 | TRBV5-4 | CASSLKGQNYGYTF
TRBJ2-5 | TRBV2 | CARSSGESPGEAQYF
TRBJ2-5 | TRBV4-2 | CASSQDWGQGETQYF
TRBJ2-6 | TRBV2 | CASSGTGRAGANVLTF
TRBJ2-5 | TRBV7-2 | CASSLEPGKETQYF
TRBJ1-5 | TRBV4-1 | CASSQLDGGNRPQHF
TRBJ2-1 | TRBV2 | CASSEYNEQFF
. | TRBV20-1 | CSAYHRDEQYF
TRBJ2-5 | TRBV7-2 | CASSLGGMETQYF
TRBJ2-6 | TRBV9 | CASSANRDRGIPGYISGANVLTF
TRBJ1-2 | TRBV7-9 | CASSLGDGAPYTF
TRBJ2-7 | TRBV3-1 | CASSQVGEGRYEQYF
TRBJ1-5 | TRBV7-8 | CASNLRRGDRNQPQHF
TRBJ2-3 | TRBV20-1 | CSAPDGLTSTGTQYF
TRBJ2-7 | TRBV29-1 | CSVELGTGEGYEQYF
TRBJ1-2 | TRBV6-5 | CATRGANYGYTF
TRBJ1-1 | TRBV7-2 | CASSPTIFSPTEAFF
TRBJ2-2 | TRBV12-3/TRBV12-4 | CASSPRRPGELFF
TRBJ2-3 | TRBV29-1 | CSAYHLPDAQYF
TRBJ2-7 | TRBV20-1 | CSARDQRDLSVTYEQYF
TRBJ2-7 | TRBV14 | CASSHSLAEQYF
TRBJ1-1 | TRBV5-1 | CASNSQGAAGTEAFF
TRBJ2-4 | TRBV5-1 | CASIGLAGGPALAKNIQYF
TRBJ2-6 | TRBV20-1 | CSARQDSGANVLTF
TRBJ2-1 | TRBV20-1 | CSADPPGGEHNEQFF
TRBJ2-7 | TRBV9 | CASSQAGDPYEQYF
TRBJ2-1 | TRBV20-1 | CSAPLGASAYNEQFF
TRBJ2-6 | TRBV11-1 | CASSPLDSGANALTF
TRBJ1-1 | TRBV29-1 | CSVKQSMNTEAFF
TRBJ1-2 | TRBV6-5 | CASSRDRGVEGYTF
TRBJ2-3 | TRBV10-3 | CAISESTSGGSDTQYF
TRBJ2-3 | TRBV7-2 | CASSIATSLVDTQYF
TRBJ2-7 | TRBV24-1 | CATQEGFEQYF
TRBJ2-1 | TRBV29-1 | CSVEGGAPEQFF
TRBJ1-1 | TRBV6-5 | CASSYSGAVPMNTEAFF
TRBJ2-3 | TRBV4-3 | CASSQGSSGVGDTQYF
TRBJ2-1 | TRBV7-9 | CASSATSLDPGDEQFF
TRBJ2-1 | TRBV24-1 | CATSGGGSGGTSYNEQFF
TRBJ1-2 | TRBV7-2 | CASSFFGLDLYGYTF
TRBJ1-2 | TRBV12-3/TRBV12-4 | CASSLTGREDGYTF
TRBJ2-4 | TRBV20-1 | CSARDSTVAKNIQYF
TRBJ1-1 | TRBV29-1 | CSASMIGNTEAFF
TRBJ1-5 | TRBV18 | CASSDTGTGNQPQHF
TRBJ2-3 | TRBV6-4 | CASSEASGGPTDTQYF
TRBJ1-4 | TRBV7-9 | CASSLGGTGARREKLFF
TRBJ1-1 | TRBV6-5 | CASSPWVSNLGTEAFF
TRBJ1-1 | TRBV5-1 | CASSLAGPRTEAFF
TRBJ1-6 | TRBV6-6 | CASSYLGGTIGSPLHF
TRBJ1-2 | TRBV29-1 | CSVDLGRLRGYTF
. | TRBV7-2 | CASSSAKANEQYF
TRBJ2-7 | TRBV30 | CAWSVPGTYEQYF
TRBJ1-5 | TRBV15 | CATSRIQYRNQPQHF
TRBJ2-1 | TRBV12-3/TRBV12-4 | CASSSGLAGNEQFF
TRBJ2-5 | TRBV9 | CASSDSGSQETQYF
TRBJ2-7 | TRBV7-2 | CASSLASLSGGFYEQYF